This TCR beta chain was retrieved from a study of T cell responses to AZD1222 COVID-19 vaccine. The CDR3 runs 12 residues. Trimming cost V 7 bases and J 2 bases; bases outside gene matches: 3. Germline CDR1 reads SQVTM; CDR2 reads ANQGSEA. This table comes from immunoSEQ multiplex PCR, and its TCRdb copy is limited to in-frame clones, with some not included. The data contain more than 85,000 clones, 86% of them seen just once; the ten biggest clones take up approximately 5.1%. The rearrangement uses TRBV29-1 and TRBJ2-3; 7 bases align to TRBD1. Sequenced here: peripheral blood, sampled on day 0 of AZD1222 vaccination. The TCR was taken from an adult in good health. The CDR3 reads CSAGQITDTQYF. CDR3 coding DNA: TGCAGCGCGGGACAGATCACAGATACGCAGTATTTT.